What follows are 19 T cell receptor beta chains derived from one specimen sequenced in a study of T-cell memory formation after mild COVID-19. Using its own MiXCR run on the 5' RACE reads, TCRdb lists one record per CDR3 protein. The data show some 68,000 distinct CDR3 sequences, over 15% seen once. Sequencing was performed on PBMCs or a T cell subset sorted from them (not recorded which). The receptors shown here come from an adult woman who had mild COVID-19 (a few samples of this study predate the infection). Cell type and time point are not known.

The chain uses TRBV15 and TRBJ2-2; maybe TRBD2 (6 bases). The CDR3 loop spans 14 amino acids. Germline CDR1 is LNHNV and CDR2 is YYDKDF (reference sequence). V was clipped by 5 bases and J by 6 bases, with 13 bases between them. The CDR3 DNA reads TGTGCCACCAGCCAACTAGCTAGGGCCGGGGAGCTGTTTTTT. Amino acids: CATSQLARAGELFF.

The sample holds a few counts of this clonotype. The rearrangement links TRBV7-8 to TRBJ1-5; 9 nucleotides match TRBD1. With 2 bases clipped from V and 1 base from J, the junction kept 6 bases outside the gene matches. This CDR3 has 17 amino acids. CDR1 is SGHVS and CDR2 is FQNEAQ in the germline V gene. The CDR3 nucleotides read TGTGCCAGCAGCTTATGGGGACAGGGTTTAAGCAATCAGCCCCAGCATTTT. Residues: CASSLWGQGLSNQPQHF.

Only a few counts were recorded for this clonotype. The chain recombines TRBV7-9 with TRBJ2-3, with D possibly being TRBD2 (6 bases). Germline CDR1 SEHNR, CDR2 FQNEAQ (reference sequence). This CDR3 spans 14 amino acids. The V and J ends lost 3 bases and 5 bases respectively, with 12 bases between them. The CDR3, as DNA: TGTGCCAGCAGCTTCTCCCCCGGGGGAGATACGCAGTATTTT. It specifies CASSFSPGGDTQYF.

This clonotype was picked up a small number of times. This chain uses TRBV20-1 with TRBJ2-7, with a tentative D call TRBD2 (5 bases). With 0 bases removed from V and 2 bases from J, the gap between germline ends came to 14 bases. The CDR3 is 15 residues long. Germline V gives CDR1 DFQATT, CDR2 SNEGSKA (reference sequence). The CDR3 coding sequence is TGCAGTGCTAGAGATCAGCCCGGGAAACCCTACGAGCAGTACTTC. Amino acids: CSARDQPGKPYEQYF.

The DNA of the CDR3 is TGTGCCAGCTCCGCCAGGGACACCACCTCCTACGAGCAGTACTTC. Its translation is CASSARDTTSYEQYF. This chain connects TRBV27 to TRBJ2-7; D possibly corresponds to TRBD1 (6 bases). Between the trimmed V and J ends, which lost 8 bases and 0 bases, there was a span of 17 bases. This CDR3 has 15 amino acids. CDR1 MNHEY and CDR2 SMNVEV come from the germline V gene (reference sequence).

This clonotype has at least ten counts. CDR3 bases: TGCGCCAGCAGCTCACCGCCCGGGACCGACGCCTCTAATGAGCAGTTCTTC. Amino acids: CASSSPPGTDASNEQFF. The chain recombines TRBV5-1 with TRBJ2-1; either TRBD1 or TRBD2 may supply D (5 bases each). Germline V gene data show CDR1 as SGHRS and CDR2 as YFSETQ. CDR3 length: 17 residues. The ends were cut back, 3 bases at V and 7 bases at J, with 23 bases in the middle.

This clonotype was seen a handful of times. DNA for the CDR3: TGCAGCGTTGAAGGGACTAGCGGAGAGGAGACCCAGTACTTC. Its protein product is CSVEGTSGEETQYF. V gene TRBV29-1 combines with J gene TRBJ2-5, with 10 bases aligning to TRBD2. V shed 1 base, J shed 5 bases, and the junction held 4 bases outside the gene matches. Germline CDR1 and CDR2: SQVTM and ANQGSEA. The CDR3 extends over 14 amino acids.

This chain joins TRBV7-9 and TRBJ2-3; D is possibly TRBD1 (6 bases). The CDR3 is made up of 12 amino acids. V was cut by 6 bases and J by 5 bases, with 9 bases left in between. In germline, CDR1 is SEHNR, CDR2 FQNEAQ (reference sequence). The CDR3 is CASSFRGDTQYF. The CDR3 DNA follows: TGTGCCAGCAGTTTCAGGGGAGATACGCAGTATTTT.

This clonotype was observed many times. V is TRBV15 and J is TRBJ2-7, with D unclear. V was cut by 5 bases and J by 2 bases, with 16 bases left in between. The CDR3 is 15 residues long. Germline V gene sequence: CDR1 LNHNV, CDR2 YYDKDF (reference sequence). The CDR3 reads CATSPQSNGPYEQYF. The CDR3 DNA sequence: TGTGCCACCAGCCCCCAATCGAACGGTCCCTACGAGCAGTACTTC.

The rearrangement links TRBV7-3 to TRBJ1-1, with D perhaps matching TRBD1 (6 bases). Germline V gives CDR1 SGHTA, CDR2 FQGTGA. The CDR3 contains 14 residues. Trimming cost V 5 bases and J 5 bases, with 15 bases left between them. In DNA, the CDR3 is TGTGCCAGCAGCCAACAGGGAATTGGGACTGAAGCTTTCTTT. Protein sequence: CASSQQGIGTEAFF.

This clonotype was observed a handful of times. CDR3 bases: TGTGCCAGCAGAGTTACCGGGACAGGGGTTTACGAGCAGTACTTC. Protein sequence: CASRVTGTGVYEQYF. The chain employs TRBV5-4 and TRBJ2-7; 10 bases fit TRBD1. V lost 5 bases to trimming and J lost 4 bases; unmatched junction nucleotides: 9. Germline CDR1 is SGHNT and CDR2 is YYREEE (reference sequence). The CDR3 contains 15 residues. The full variable domain, rest sourced from reference TRBV5-4 and TRBJ2-7, is ETGVTQSPTHLIKTRGQQVTLRCSSQSGHNTVSWYQQALGQGPQFIFQYYREEENGRGNFPPRFSGLQFPNYSSELNVNALELDDSALYLCASRVTGTGVYEQYFGPGTRLTVT.

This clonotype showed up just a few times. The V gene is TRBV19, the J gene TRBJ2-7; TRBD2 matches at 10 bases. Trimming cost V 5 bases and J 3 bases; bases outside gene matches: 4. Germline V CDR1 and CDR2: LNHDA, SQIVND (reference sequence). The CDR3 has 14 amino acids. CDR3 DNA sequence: TGTGCCAGTAGTCCTAGCGGGAGAGGCTACGAGCAGTACTTC. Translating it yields CASSPSGRGYEQYF.

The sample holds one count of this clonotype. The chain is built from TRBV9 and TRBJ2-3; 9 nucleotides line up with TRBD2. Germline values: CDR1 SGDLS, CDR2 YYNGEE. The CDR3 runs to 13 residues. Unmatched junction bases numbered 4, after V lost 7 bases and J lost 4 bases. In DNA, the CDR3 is TGTGCCAGCGGTGGACTAGCGCCAGATACGCAGTATTTT. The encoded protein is CASGGLAPDTQYF.

CDR3 sequence reads: CASSLIAGEVYEQYF. In nucleotides, the CDR3 is TGTGCCAGCAGCTTGATAGCGGGAGAGGTCTACGAGCAGTACTTC. This sequence joins TRBV7-2 and TRBJ2-7; 9 bases match TRBD2. This CDR3 is built from 15 residues. Germline CDR1 SGHTA, CDR2 FQGNSA. The junction had 6 bases not matched to a gene; V was cut back by 3 bases and J by 3 bases.

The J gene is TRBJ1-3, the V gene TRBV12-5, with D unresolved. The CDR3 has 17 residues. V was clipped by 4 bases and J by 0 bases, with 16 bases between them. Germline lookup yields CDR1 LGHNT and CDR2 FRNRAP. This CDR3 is CASGSTALTYSGNTIYF. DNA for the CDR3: TGTGCTAGTGGTTCCACAGCCCTCACCTACTCTGGAAACACCATATATTTT.

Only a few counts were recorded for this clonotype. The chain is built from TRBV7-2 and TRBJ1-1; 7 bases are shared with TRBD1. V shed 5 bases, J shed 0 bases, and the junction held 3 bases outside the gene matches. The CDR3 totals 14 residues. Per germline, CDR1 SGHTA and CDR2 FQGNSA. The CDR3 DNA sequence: TGTGCCAGCAGCCTGGACAGGCTGAACACTGAAGCTTTCTTT. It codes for CASSLDRLNTEAFF. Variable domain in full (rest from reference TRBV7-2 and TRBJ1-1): GAGVSQSPSNKVTEKGKDVELRCDPISGHTALYWYRQSLGQGLEFLIYFQGNSAPDKSGLPSDRFSAERTGGSVSTLTIQRTQQEDSAVYLCASSLDRLNTEAFFGQGTRLTVV.

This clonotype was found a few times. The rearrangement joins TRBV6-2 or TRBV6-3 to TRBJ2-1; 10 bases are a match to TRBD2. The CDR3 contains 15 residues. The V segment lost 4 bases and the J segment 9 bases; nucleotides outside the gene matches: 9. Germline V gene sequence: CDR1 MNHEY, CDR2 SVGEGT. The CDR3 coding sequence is TGTGCCAGCAGTTCGCTAGCGGGAGAGGTGCGTGAGCAGTTCTTC. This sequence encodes CASSSLAGEVREQFF.

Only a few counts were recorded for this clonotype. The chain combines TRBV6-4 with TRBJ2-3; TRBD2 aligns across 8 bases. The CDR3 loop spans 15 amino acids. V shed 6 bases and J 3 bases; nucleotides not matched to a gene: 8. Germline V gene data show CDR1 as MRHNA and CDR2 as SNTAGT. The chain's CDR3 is CASSPGGAETDTQYF. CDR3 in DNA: TGTGCCAGCAGCCCCGGGGGGGCCGAGACAGATACGCAGTATTTT.

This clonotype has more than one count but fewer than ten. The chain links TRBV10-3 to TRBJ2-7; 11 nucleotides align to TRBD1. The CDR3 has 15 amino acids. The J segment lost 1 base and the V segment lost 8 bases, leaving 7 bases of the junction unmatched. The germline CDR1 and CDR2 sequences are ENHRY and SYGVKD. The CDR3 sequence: CAIGQGADPSYEQYF. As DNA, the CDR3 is TGTGCCATCGGACAGGGGGCGGATCCGTCCTACGAGCAGTACTTC.